Detailed here is one T cell receptor beta chain. The data originate from a study of technical replicates of blood from several donors. Sequencing used immunoSEQ multiplex PCR; TCRdb keeps in-frame clones, though not all of them. The sample yields some 62,000 clones, around 87% seen once. The specimen was PBMCs. This sequence originates from a human donor in good health. Some clones in this sample may be carry-over from other donors' samples.

CDR3 sequence reads: CAISEGLAGGSSTDTQYF. The CDR3 region has the DNA TGTGCCATCAGTGAAGGACTAGCGGGAGGTTCTAGCACAGATACGCAGTATTTT. The V gene is TRBV10-3, the J gene TRBJ2-3, with 14 nucleotides matching TRBD2. The CDR3 runs to 18 residues. Germline V gives CDR1 ENHRY, CDR2 SYGVKD. V gave up 3 bases and J gave up 0 bases; unmatched junction bases: 5.